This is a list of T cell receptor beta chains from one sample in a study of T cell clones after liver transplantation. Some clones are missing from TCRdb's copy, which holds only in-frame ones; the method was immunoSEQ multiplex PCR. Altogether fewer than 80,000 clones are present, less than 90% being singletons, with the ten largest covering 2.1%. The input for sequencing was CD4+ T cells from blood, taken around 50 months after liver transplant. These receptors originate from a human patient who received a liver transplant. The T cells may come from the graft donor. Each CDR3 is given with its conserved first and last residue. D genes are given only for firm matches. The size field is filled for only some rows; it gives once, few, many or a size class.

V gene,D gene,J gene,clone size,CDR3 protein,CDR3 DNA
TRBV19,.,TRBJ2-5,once,CASSIGTGQETQYF,TGTGCCAGTAGTATCGGGACGGGACAAGAGACCCAGTACTTC
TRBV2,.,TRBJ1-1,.,CASHQANTEAFF,TGTGCCAGCCATCAAGCGAACACTGAAGCTTTCTTT
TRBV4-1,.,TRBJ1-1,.,CASSQDPGNTEAFF,TGCGCCAGCAGCCAAGATCCTGGGAACACTGAAGCTTTCTTT
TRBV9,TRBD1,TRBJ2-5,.,CASSRGQGKRETQYF,TGTGCCAGCAGCCGGGGACAGGGAAAACGCGAGACCCAGTACTTC
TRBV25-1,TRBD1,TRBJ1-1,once,CASRGQGRGTEAFF,TGTGCCAGCAGAGGACAGGGGAGAGGCACTGAAGCTTTCTTT
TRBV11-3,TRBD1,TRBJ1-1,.,CASSRGGGVSEAFF,TGTGCCAGCAGCAGAGGAGGGGGCGTCTCTGAAGCTTTCTTT
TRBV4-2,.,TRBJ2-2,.,CASISEPSNTGELFF,TGTGCCAGTATCAGCGAGCCCTCCAACACCGGGGAGCTGTTTTTT
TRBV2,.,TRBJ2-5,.,CASRAGSQETQYF,TGTGCCAGCAGGGCCGGGTCACAAGAGACCCAGTACTTC
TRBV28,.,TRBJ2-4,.,CASSLGEVKNIQYF,TGTGCCAGCAGTTTAGGAGAGGTCAAAAACATTCAGTACTTC
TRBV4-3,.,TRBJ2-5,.,CASSQDNGQPQETQYF,TGCGCCAGCAGCCAAGATAACGGACAGCCCCAAGAGACCCAGTACTTC
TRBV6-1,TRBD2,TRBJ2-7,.,CASSETLAGAYEQYF,TGTGCCAGCAGTGAAACCCTAGCGGGAGCTTACGAGCAGTACTTC
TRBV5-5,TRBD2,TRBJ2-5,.,CASSRQPGPSGTETQYF,TGTGCCAGCAGCCGACAGCCGGGACCTAGCGGGACTGAGACCCAGTACTTC
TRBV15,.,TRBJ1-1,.,CATSRDQRGNRNTEAFF,TGTGCCACCAGCAGAGATCAGAGGGGAAACAGGAACACTGAAGCTTTCTTT
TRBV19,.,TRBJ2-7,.,CASSNPGSLYEQYF,TGTGCCAGTAGTAACCCCGGCAGTCTGTACGAGCAGTACTTC